This T cell receptor (beta chain) stems from a study of control samples from healthy donors and cancer patients (dated by TCRdb to the early 2020s). For this clone: Its binding antigen is unknown. Per-nucleotide qualities are absent, and no much larger clonotype sits a single base away.

The germline V gene (reference sequence) specifies MNHEY as CDR1 and SMNVEV as CDR2. The CDR3 goes from the cysteine to the phenylalanine over 15 residues. Only the CDR3 part of the read is kept: 45 bases, read in frame from the first base. V is pared back by 2 bases and J by 4 bases, with 9 bases lying between the germline termini. The method behind the library was the immunoSEQ multiplex PCR assay. Sourced from immuneACCESS, this table was stored by TCRdb with only in-frame sequences that have V and J called. A share of the clones is absent; for the studies checked, an unresolved V gene accounts for under half, and the remainder has no known explanation. The sample table records approximately 97,000 clones; about nine tenths of these occur just once. The ten largest make up approximately 3% of the sample.

The sequenced material came from blood. The rearrangement combines TRBV27 with TRBJ1-6; the D gene cannot be resolved reliably. The TCR comes from a human donor in good health. The donor label of this sample is uncertain. The encoded CDR3 is CASSLVGPYNSPLHF. The nucleotide sequence reads TGTGCCAGCAGTTTAGTAGGACCTTATAATTCACCCCTCCACTTT.